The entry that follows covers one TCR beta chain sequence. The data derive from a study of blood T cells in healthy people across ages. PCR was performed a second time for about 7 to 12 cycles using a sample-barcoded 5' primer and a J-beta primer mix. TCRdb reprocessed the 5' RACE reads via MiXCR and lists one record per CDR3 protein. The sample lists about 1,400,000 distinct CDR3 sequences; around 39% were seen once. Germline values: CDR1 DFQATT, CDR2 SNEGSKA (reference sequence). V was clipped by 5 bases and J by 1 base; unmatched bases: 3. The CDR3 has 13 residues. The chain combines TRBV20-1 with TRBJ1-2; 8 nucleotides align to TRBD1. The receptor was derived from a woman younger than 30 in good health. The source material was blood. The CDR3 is CSALGQGNYGYTF. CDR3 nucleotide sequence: TGCAGTGCTCTAGGACAGGGTAACTATGGCTACACCTTC.